The T cell receptor beta chain described here comes from a study of cytomegalovirus exposure and HLA in healthy donors (dated by TCRdb to about 2017). Regarding the study in general: In an earlier analysis of 587 of the donors, less than 350 Gb of sequence data and 90 million to 120 million unique TCR beta sequences from roughly 190 million T cells were reported. Typing coverage differed by locus: A, B, C, DRB1 and DQB1 were typed in roughly 620-640 donors, DQA1 in about 500, DPA1 in nearly 610, and DPB1 in just under 490. About 300 gigabases of sequencing data and 91 million or so unique TCR sequences made up an early release that covered fewer than 650 HLA-typed donors. The aim of the study was to test whether cataloging public T cell receptors could identify signatures of past pathogen exposure. Of the 300 to 450 genotyped donors, over 70% fell in the genetic ancestry cluster associated with self-reported Caucasian donors. High-throughput TCR immunosequencing, statistical association of individual TCRs with disease status, and machine learning were combined to predict cytomegalovirus infection status. In a later analysis, previously published TCR beta repertoires from 550 to 750 donors were re-analyzed and high-resolution HLA genotyping was added so that TCR occurrence patterns could be studied. To decide whether each TCR beta V gene segment behaved as functional or pseudogenic, an earlier analysis of some 600 of the donors relied on high-throughput TCR beta sequencing. In a later genetic analysis, genome-wide SNP genotypes for about 55% of the 666 donors were used, and that subset was treated as a discovery cohort. The later analysis used no new phenotypic data to find candidate immune exposures, relying instead on TCR beta sequences and their occurrence across donors. The T cell repertoires of 666 subjects were profiled by immunosequencing and related to cytomegalovirus serostatus. Roughly five DR-DQ haplotypes were treated as single units for association and clustering because of strong linkage in the cohort. Donor age, sex, ethnicity and CMV serostatus were compiled alongside the repertoire data. Both class I and class II loci were covered by HLA typing, at four-digit resolution. Along with the roughly 700-subject first cohort, a separate validation cohort of 120 different subjects was used. Across some 400 genotyped donors of the cohort, an average of roughly 200,000 unique TCR beta nucleotide sequences per donor were sequenced, and 15% to 20% of those sequences were non-productive. Every discovery cohort repertoire had been produced on one sequencing platform. Summary of the overall study and its limitations: The study gave a list of about 170 TCR beta chains associated with cytomegalovirus. In an earlier analysis of about 550 of the donors, most TCR beta V segments were observed in productive rearrangements about 87% or about 30% of the time, broadly matching IMGT annotations. Linkage disequilibrium might explain the correlated functional status among segregating V segments, but an unknown experimental factor could not be excluded. In vitro tests confirmed that a few of the cytomegalovirus-associated TCR beta chains recognize cytomegalovirus antigens. HLA typing was unavailable for some donors at each locus, so association tests used only the typed subset. In both the original and validation cohorts, the classifier was reported to diagnose cytomegalovirus status with high specificity and sensitivity. Sequencing depth was assumed to be roughly uniform across donors in the presence/absence analyses, though that assumption may not hold. Specific HLA alleles were associated with more than 15,000 TCR beta sequences at a false discovery rate of 0.05 in a later analysis. Compared with the approximately 670-donor mean, donors in an Asian-associated ancestry cluster had fewer N-insertions in productive TCRs, according to a later genetic analysis. According to a later analysis, most CMV-associated TCR beta chains appeared to be HLA-restricted, and the HLA associations seemed to be driven largely by CMV exposure. Assigning TCR associations to individual alleles was difficult when HLA alleles, especially DR and DQ, strongly co-occurred. Immune exposure information for the cohort was limited to CMV serostatus. Because counts were too low, roughly 16 rarely observed V segments, including chromosome 9 orphons, were excluded from the earlier analysis of 587 of the donors. Only TCR beta chains were sequenced in this cohort, and the absence of alpha or paired-chain data limited detectable features. While some public TCRs were present in many individuals, most TCR sequences turned up only very rarely across donors. A cluster of highly shared sequence variants was judged likely to be a technical artifact of the sequencing pipeline. According to a later analysis, TCR association rates differed among HLA loci, with DRB1 alleles showing the most associated TCRs and HLA-C alleles showing the fewest. Some IMGT-functional V segments, including TRBV6-2 and TRBV6-3, could not be told apart with the 87-base-pair reads, so those segments were excluded. In a later analysis, HLA-associated TCR beta chains showed more clonal expansion and lower generation probabilities than non-associated chains that were equally common. A later analysis reported that several top co-occurrence clusters appeared linked to parvovirus B19, influenza, CMV and Epstein-Barr virus. It was suggested by the authors that the approach could potentially be generalized to other disease states and immunological phenotypes. A further reported finding was that TCR beta sequences accurately predicted the HLA-A and HLA-B alleles for most subjects in the first cohort. An association between a missense DCLRE1C variant and V-gene and J-gene trimming of TCR beta chains was found in a later genetic analysis and replicated in an independent cohort.

In total, 600 or so healthy bone marrow donors made up the cohort. All cohort members were sampled while nominally healthy, although unrecorded immune exposures were likely present. The donor was CMV seropositive and was included in the group of some 290 seropositive cohort members. Each donor provided a peripheral blood sample, and peripheral blood mononuclear cells were used for TCR beta sequencing. The Qiagen DNeasy Blood Extraction Kit was used to extract genomic DNA from the blood cell samples. As to this clone: The antigen this receptor binds is unknown. Base qualities are not provided; no much larger clone lies one nucleotide away.

The CDR3 covers 16 residues, taking in both the cysteine and the phenylalanine. The only DNA kept is the CDR3, 48 bases in frame from the first base. Trimming leaves V shorter by 4 bases and J shorter by 7 bases, with the junction holding 7 bases beyond the gene matches. In the germline V gene, CDR1 corresponds to LGHNA and CDR2 to YNFKEQ. Receptor libraries were prepared by the immunoSEQ multiplex PCR assay. For the multiplex PCR, a mixture combining 60 forward primers for TCR Vbeta segments and 13 reverse primers for TCR Jbeta segments was used. The CDR3 region of rearranged TCR beta genes was amplified from genomic DNA by a multiplex PCR assay. On the Illumina HiSeq System, the amplified TCR beta libraries were sequenced as 87-base-pair reads. The original methods were these. Across the 500 to 700 repertoires, a later analysis counted around 80 million unique TCR beta chains, approximately 10 million of which were shared by at least two donors. A nearest-neighbor algorithm error-corrected the raw reads and collapsed the reads into unique sequences, merging closely related sequences to remove PCR and sequencing errors. To assign V, D and J gene segments, CDR3 sequences were aligned to IMGT reference sequences. Each retained sequence needed at least a six-nucleotide match to both a V gene segment and a J gene segment. A rearrangement counted as productive if the CDR3 had no stop codons and remained in frame with V and J, and every other rearrangement counted as non-productive. Following IMGT convention, CDR3 was defined as the stretch from the second conserved V-encoded cysteine to the conserved J-encoded phenylalanine. The earlier analysis of about 610 of the donors excluded sequences that lacked an unambiguous match to a single V gene segment. An earlier analysis of fewer than 750 of the donors classified V segments as functional when productive rearrangements were above 56.7% and as segregating when the standard deviation between donors was above 5%. A statistical classification framework was built to diagnose cytomegalovirus status from the catalog of TCR beta chain sequences. In a later analysis, V and J genes were assigned by comparing TCR nucleotide sequences against IMGT/GENE-DB human TR gene sequences. A later analysis assigned CDR3 sequences and most-parsimonious VDJ recombination scenarios with the TCRdist pipeline. In a later analysis, each TCR beta chain was defined by its CDR3 amino acid sequence together with its V-gene family, and reads without a unique V-gene family were excluded. A later analysis removed over 500 highly shared, low-generation-probability nucleotide sequences to deal with suspected cross-contamination and a sequencing artifact. A later analysis calculated a clonal expansion index for each public chain from normalized within-repertoire ranks of inferred template counts. A later analysis computed generation probabilities with a VDJ recombination model fitted to out-of-frame rearrangements, and checked the results against IGoR. In a later analysis, TCR-TCR, TCR-HLA and TCR-CMV co-occurrence was scored with hypergeometric tests, and a repertoire-size bias correction was applied to TCR pairs. A later analysis estimated false discovery rates by permuting HLA or CMV assignments 20 times. A later analysis grouped co-occurring TCRs with DBSCAN, adding TCRdist sequence similarity when clustering within HLA-allele-positive subsets. Co-occurrence clustering excluded repertoires with fewer than 30,000 or more than 120,000 public chains, plus five with anomalous nucleotide sharing. TCRdb limited this immuneACCESS table to in-frame rearrangements with V and J called. A share of clones is missing; checked studies link under half to unresolved V genes, and the rest is unexplained. Clone size and V and J calls were adopted from that table, with D and trimming inferred from the DNA. Within this sample are about 80,000 clones, with 62% of them counted one time only. More than 3.5% of the sample lies in the top ten.

Sequencing used PBMCs. The TCR comes from a male donor in good health and CMV-seropositive. The chain joins TRBV4-2 to TRBJ2-1; the central 13 bases match TRBD2. The CDR3 region: CASSPRTSGSRNEQFF. The DNA sequence is given as TGTGCCAGCAGCCCTAGGACTAGCGGGAGCAGGAATGAGCAGTTCTTC.